This TCR beta chain came from a study of siplizumab effects on memory and regulatory T cells. In its sample, this clone was seen once. Sequenced by immunoSEQ multiplex PCR; TCRdb stores in-frame clones only, minus some. Among roughly 82,000 clones, approximately 90% were seen once, and the ten largest hold roughly 1.4%. The ends were cut back, 2 bases at V and 0 bases at J, with 17 bases in the middle. The CDR3 covers 18 residues. The V gene's germline CDR1 is SGHVS and CDR2 FQNEAQ. Sequencing was performed on Tregs sorted from blood. The source is a human donor in good health. The chain is built from TRBV7-8 and TRBJ2-1, with D perhaps matching TRBD2 (6 bases). CDR3 sequence reads: CASSLREASASSYNEQFF. The CDR3 DNA is TGTGCCAGCAGCTTAAGGGAAGCTAGCGCCAGCTCCTACAATGAGCAGTTCTTC.